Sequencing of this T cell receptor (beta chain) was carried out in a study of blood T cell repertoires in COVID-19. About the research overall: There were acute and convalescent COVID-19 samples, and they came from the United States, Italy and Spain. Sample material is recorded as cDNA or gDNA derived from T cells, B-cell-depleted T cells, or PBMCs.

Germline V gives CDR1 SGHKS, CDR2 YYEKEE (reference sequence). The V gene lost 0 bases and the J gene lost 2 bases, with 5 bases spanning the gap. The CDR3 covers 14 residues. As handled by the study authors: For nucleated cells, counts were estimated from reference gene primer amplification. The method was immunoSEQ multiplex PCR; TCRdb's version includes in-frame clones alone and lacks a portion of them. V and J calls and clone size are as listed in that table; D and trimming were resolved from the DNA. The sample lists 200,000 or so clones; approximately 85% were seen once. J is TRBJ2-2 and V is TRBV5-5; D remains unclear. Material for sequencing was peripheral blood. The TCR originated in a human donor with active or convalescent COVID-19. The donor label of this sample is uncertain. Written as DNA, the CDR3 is TGTGCCAGCAGCTTGGTCTTCAACACCGGGGAGCTGTTTTTT. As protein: CASSLVFNTGELFF.